These 21 T cell receptor beta chains were sequenced from one sample in a study of shared clonotypes between healthy human individuals. The table came from immunoSEQ multiplex PCR; TCRdb's copy has only in-frame clones and leaves some out. Seen here are around 600,000 clones, nearly 98% observed once, and the top ten hold roughly 0.29%. Selected positively for CCR7 and CD45RO-negative, naive CD8 cells excluded terminally differentiated effector memory CD45RA+ cells. Sequences were obtained from naive CD8+ T cells sorted from blood. The receptor source for this set is a man aged 25 to 40 in good health.

CDR3 protein: CASSLGDQETQYF. The CDR3 coding sequence is TGTGCCAGCAGCCTGGGGGACCAAGAGACCCAGTACTTC. The chain employs TRBV7-9 and TRBJ2-5; tentatively, D is TRBD1 or TRBD2 (5 bases each). CDR1 is SEHNR and CDR2 is FQNEAQ in the germline V gene (reference sequence). This CDR3 is built from 13 residues. V lost 5 bases and J lost 0, with 7 bases in between.

This chain links TRBV7-9 with TRBJ2-7; TRBD1 aligns across 8 bases. This CDR3 is built from 17 residues. With V trimmed by 0 bases and J by 3 bases, 10 bases remained unmatched. Germline CDR1 is SEHNR and CDR2 is FQNEAQ (reference sequence). CDR3 residues: CASSLAGLGQDIYEQYF. CDR3 nucleotides: TGTGCCAGCAGCTTAGCGGGGTTGGGACAGGATATCTACGAGCAGTACTTC.

The CDR3 sequence is CASSSRTTDTEAFF. The CDR3 DNA reads as TGTGCCAGCAGCTCAAGGACAACAGACACTGAAGCTTTCTTT. The gene calls are TRBV7-6 and TRBJ1-1, with D perhaps TRBD1 (5 bases). Germline CDR1 and CDR2: SGHVS and FNYEAQ. The V gene lost 4 bases and the J gene lost 3 bases, with 12 bases spanning the gap. The CDR3 runs 14 residues. Full variable domain (remainder filled in from reference TRBV7-6 and TRBJ1-1): GAGVSQSPRYKVTKRGQDVALRCDPISGHVSLYWYRQALGQGPEFLTYFNYEAQQDKSGLPNDRFSAERPEGSISTLTIQRTEQRDSAMYRCASSSRTTDTEAFFGQGTRLTVV.

The CDR3 sequence is CASSDGDRGFSYEQYF. CDR3 sequence (DNA): TGTGCCAGCAGTGACGGGGACAGGGGCTTTTCCTACGAGCAGTACTTC. The chain links TRBV2 to TRBJ2-7, with TRBD1 matching 10 bases. Germline CDR1 and CDR2: SNHLY and FYNNEI. Losses at the gene ends were 3 bases for V and 1 base for J; bases not matched to a gene: 6. CDR3 length equals 16 residues.

The V and J genes are TRBV5-5 and TRBJ2-2, with D maybe TRBD2 (6 bases). There are 15 residues in the CDR3. V lost 1 base and J 4 bases, leaving 11 bases between the germline ends. The germline V gene encodes CDR1 SGHKS and CDR2 YYEKEE (reference sequence). CDR3 nucleotide sequence: TGTGCCAGCAGCTTGTCTTGGGGAGGCACCGGGGAGCTGTTTTTT. Its protein product is CASSLSWGGTGELFF.

The chain employs TRBV4-1 and TRBJ2-3, with 10 bases lining up with TRBD2. This CDR3 has 16 amino acids. CDR1 MGHRA and CDR2 YSYEKL come from the germline V gene. V lost 3 bases, J lost 1 base, and 4 bases stayed unmatched. The CDR3 sequence: CASSHLAGGGTDTQYF. CDR3 DNA: TGCGCCAGCAGCCACTTAGCGGGAGGAGGCACAGATACGCAGTATTTT.

The chain carries TRBV29-1 and TRBJ2-2; weak D call: TRBD1 (5 bases). Trimming removed 5 bases at V and 2 bases at J, with 9 bases between. In germline, CDR1 is SQVTM, CDR2 ANQGSEA. This CDR3 has 13 amino acids. CDR3 sequence: CSVPQVNTGELFF. CDR3 sequence (DNA): TGCAGCGTTCCACAGGTCAACACCGGGGAGCTGTTTTTT.

The rearrangement uses TRBV11-2 and TRBJ2-1; 10 bases map to TRBD2. J was trimmed by 5 bases and V by 5 bases; bases with no gene match: 6. CDR3 length equals 15 residues. Germline V CDR1 and CDR2: SGHAT, FQNNGV. CDR3 loop: CASSIGTSADNEQFF. The DNA of the CDR3 is TGTGCCAGCAGCATCGGGACTAGCGCAGACAATGAGCAGTTCTTC.

The chain has TRBV27 and TRBJ2-7; the match to TRBD2 covers 7 bases. Germline V gene sequence: CDR1 MNHEY, CDR2 SMNVEV (reference sequence). The CDR3 runs to 14 residues. V was pared by 3 bases and J by 2 bases, with 4 bases of the junction left unmatched. The CDR3 sequence is CASSLTGRTYEQYF. CDR3 nucleotide sequence: TGTGCCAGCAGTTTGACCGGGAGGACCTACGAGCAGTACTTC.

The genes are TRBV28 and TRBJ1-4; D call uncertain. The length of the CDR3 is 13 residues. V gave up 3 bases and J gave up 4 bases, with 6 bases separating them. The V gene's germline CDR1 is MDHEN and CDR2 SYDVKM. The CDR3 region has the DNA TGTGCCAGCAGTTTTAGGTTTAATGAAAAACTGTTTTTT. This encodes CASSFRFNEKLFF.

The chain joins TRBV28 to TRBJ2-7, with TRBD2 matching over 9 bases. V gave up 1 base and J gave up 2 bases; unmatched junction bases: 6. CDR1 and CDR2 from the germline V gene are MDHEN and SYDVKM. CDR3 length: 16 residues. CDR3 protein: CASSLSMASGTYEQYF. In nucleotides, the CDR3 is TGTGCCAGCAGTTTATCAATGGCTAGCGGGACCTACGAGCAGTACTTC.

This clone was seen only once. The genes are TRBV2 and TRBJ2-3, with no clear D. The ends were cut back, 2 bases at V and 4 bases at J, with 7 bases in the middle. The CDR3 is made up of 13 amino acids. CDR1 is SNHLY and CDR2 is FYNNEI in the germline V gene. CDR3 in amino acids: CASSEIPSDTQYF. DNA for the CDR3: TGTGCCAGCAGTGAAATCCCCTCAGATACGCAGTATTTT. The full variable domain, with the rest looked up from reference TRBV2 and TRBJ2-3, is EPEVTQTPSHQVTQMGQEVILRCVPISNHLYFYWYRQILGQKVEFLVSFYNNEISEKSEIFDDQFSVERPDGSNFTLKIRSTKLEDSAMYFCASSEIPSDTQYFGPGTRLTVL.

The chain uses TRBV19 and TRBJ1-2, with TRBD1 as a possible D gene (6 bases). Germline V gene sequence: CDR1 LNHDA, CDR2 SQIVND (reference sequence). Trimming shortened V by 5 bases and J by 4 bases, and 17 bases separated the two germline ends. There are 15 residues in the CDR3. The CDR3 spells CASSVQSGDLYGYTF. The CDR3 bases are TGTGCCAGTAGTGTGCAATCAGGGGACCTCTATGGCTACACCTTC.

This chain connects TRBV9 to TRBJ1-3; TRBD1 agrees at 7 bases. The CDR3 has 19 residues. Germline CDR1 reads SGDLS; CDR2 reads YYNGEE. The V and J ends lost 0 bases and 1 base, in that order; junction bases with no gene match: 13. The CDR3: CASSVARDRVGSSGNTIYF. The CDR3 nucleotides read TGTGCCAGCAGCGTAGCCCGAGACAGGGTTGGGAGTTCTGGAAACACCATATATTTT.

The chain joins TRBV30 to TRBJ2-2, with TRBD2 matching 9 bases. The CDR3 has 14 amino acids. The ends lost 4 bases at V and 5 bases at J; junction bases unmatched: 5. The germline CDR1 and CDR2 sequences are GTSNPN and SVGIG (reference sequence). The CDR3 DNA is TGTGCCTGGAATCGCGGGAGGGGAACCGGGGAGCTGTTTTTT. Translation: CAWNRGRGTGELFF.

The CDR3 here is CASSVDRVPLYEQYF. The CDR3 bases are TGTGCCAGCAGCGTAGATAGGGTCCCACTCTACGAGCAGTACTTC. This chain connects TRBV9 to TRBJ2-7; D remains ambiguous. Trimming removed 0 bases from V and 3 bases from J, with 13 bases in between. CDR3 length equals 15 residues. The germline V gene encodes CDR1 SGDLS and CDR2 YYNGEE.

This chain links TRBV7-9 with TRBJ2-1; D call uncertain. The CDR3 has 14 residues. V lost 4 bases and J lost 5, with 12 bases in between. In germline, CDR1 is SEHNR, CDR2 FQNEAQ (reference sequence). The CDR3 nucleotides read TGTGCCAGCAGCTCGGAGTACGATAACAATGAGCAGTTCTTC. It specifies CASSSEYDNNEQFF.

The rearrangement joins TRBV28 to TRBJ2-1; D gene uncertain. V lost 2 bases, J lost 6 bases, and 8 bases lay in between. Germline V gives CDR1 MDHEN, CDR2 SYDVKM. CDR3 length: 13 amino acids. DNA of the CDR3: TGTGCCAGCAGTTTACGGTTTTTCAATGAGCAGTTCTTC. It translates to CASSLRFFNEQFF. Complete variable domain (other parts from reference TRBV28 and TRBJ2-1): DVKVTQSSRYLVKRTGEKVFLECVQDMDHENMFWYRQDPGLGLRLIYFSYDVKMKEKGDIPEGYSVSREKKERFSLILESASTNQTSMYLCASSLRFFNEQFFGPGTRLTVL.

V and J are TRBV4-3 and TRBJ2-1; tentatively, D is TRBD1 (6 bases). Germline V gene lookup returns CDR1 LGHNA and CDR2 YSLEER. The CDR3 is 14 residues long. Deletions cut 0 bases from V and 8 bases from J, with 11 bases between. CDR3 protein: CASSQDGQFDEQFF. The CDR3 coding sequence is TGCGCCAGCAGCCAAGATGGACAGTTCGATGAGCAGTTCTTC.

This chain uses TRBV20-1 with TRBJ1-1; possibly TRBD1 for D (6 bases). The CDR3 totals 11 residues. Per germline, CDR1 DFQATT and CDR2 SNEGSKA (reference sequence). Trimming took off 6 bases at V and 7 bases at J, with 12 bases between the two ends. Here the CDR3 reads CSAWTAREAFF. Written as DNA, the CDR3 is TGCAGTGCCTGGACAGCGCGTGAAGCTTTCTTT.

The chain has TRBV18 and TRBJ2-1; 13 bases fit TRBD2. With V trimmed by 5 bases and J by 8 bases, 9 bases remained unmatched. The CDR3 contains 16 residues. Germline CDR1 reads KGHSH; CDR2 reads LQKENI. For the CDR3, the DNA is TGTGCCAGCTCATCCCGGACTAGCGGGAGATTGGATGAGCAGTTCTTC. Protein: CASSSRTSGRLDEQFF. The variable domain in full, with the rest retrieved from reference TRBV18 and TRBJ2-1, is NAGVMQNPRHLVRRRGQEARLRCSPMKGHSHVYWYRQLPEEGLKFMVYLQKENIIDESGMPKERFSAEFPKEGPSILRIQQVVRGDSAAYFCASSSRTSGRLDEQFFGPGTRLTVL.